This TCR beta chain was sequenced for a study of T cells after yellow fever vaccination. The overall study: Any fraction with a low cell number was prepared using SMART-Seq v4 Ultra Low Input.

This clonotype was picked up a small number of times. What it binds is unknown. MiXCR, applied by TCRdb to the 5' RACE reads, yields one record per CDR3 protein. This table holds hundreds of thousands of distinct CDR3 sequences, roughly 8.7% found once. Study-wide results and limits: Subsequent to the booster, the majority of primary-vaccination clones reappeared (approximately 95% CD4, 85% to 90% CD8). It was a small share of clonotypes that appeared in both CD4 and CD8 compartments.

Germline CDR1 and CDR2: DFQATT and SNEGSKA (reference sequence). The CDR3 has 14 amino acids. V dropped 0 bases and J dropped 6 bases, with 14 bases sitting between them. The specimen comprised PBMCs, sampled on the day of the first yellow fever vaccination. The sequence came from a man younger than 30 who received the YFV17D yellow fever vaccine. The genes are TRBV20-1 and TRBJ1-1; no clear D gene. The CDR3 coding sequence is TGCAGTGCTAGAGATCGGTCGGGAGAGGCTGAAGCTTTCTTT. This gives the protein CSARDRSGEAEAFF.